The clone carrying this TCR beta chain was recorded many times. The sample belongs to a study of HIV-infected patients and healthy controls. cDNA was made from 500 ng RNA using alpha and beta constant primers. Alpha and beta chain libraries were made separately by chain-specific third strand synthesis with multiplexing indices. One primer pair amplified all rearrangements per chain; each cDNA got molecular barcodes. TCRdb passed the 5' RACE reads through MiXCR, listing each CDR3 protein once. The sample records fewer than 20,000 distinct CDR3 sequences, about 7.7% being singletons. The CDR3 consists of 13 residues. Deletions cut 3 bases from V and 2 bases from J, with 7 bases between. Germline CDR1 SGHVS, CDR2 FQNEAQ. No cell fractionation was done, so the repertoire covers all unsorted peripheral blood T cells.

This chain uses TRBV7-8 with TRBJ1-2, with no clear D. What was sequenced was blood. This clonotype originated in an adult in good health. The chain's CDR3 is CASSFRRNYGYTF. The CDR3 DNA is TGTGCCAGCAGCTTTAGGAGAAACTATGGCTACACCTTC. The variable domain in full, completed from reference TRBV7-8 and TRBJ1-2, reads GAGVSQSPRYKVAKRGQDVALRCDPISGHVSLFWYQQALGQGPEFLTYFQNEAQLDKSGLPSDRFFAERPEGSVSTLKIQRTQQEDSAVYLCASSFRRNYGYTFGSGTRLTVV.